A selection of T cell receptor beta chains follows, all from one sample in a study of blood T cells in healthy people across ages. From the 5' RACE reads, TCRdb called clonotypes with MiXCR, one entry per CDR3 protein. This table holds about 1.7 million distinct CDR3 sequences, about 30% found once. The sequencing input was blood. Receptors originate from a woman aged 25 to 39 in good health. Both conserved end residues are part of each CDR3. A D gene is named only where the DNA matches it firmly. Clone size is given for some rows only: seen once, a few or many times, or a class if the clone is expanded.

clone_size j_call d_call v_call cdr3_aa cdr3_nt
many TRBJ2-5 . TRBV6-5 CASGDRRVGETQYF TGTGCCAGCGGAGACAGGCGGGTCGGAGAGACCCAGTACTTC
few TRBJ1-2 TRBD1 TRBV6-5 CASSRTGQTNYGYTF TGTGCCAGCAGTAGGACAGGGCAAACGAACTATGGCTACACCTTC
. TRBJ2-1 TRBD1 TRBV5-8 CASSLTGAHALYNEQFF TGTGCCAGCAGCTTGACAGGGGCCCACGCCCTCTACAATGAGCAGTTCTTC
. TRBJ2-7 . TRBV4-1 CASTPLGDTGTSSYEQYF TGCGCCAGCACCCCTTTAGGCGATACAGGGACCAGCTCCTACGAGCAGTACTTC
. TRBJ2-6 . TRBV5-8 CASSLVISGANVLTF TGTGCCAGCAGCTTGGTTATTTCTGGGGCCAACGTCCTGACTTTC
. TRBJ2-1 TRBD1 TRBV5-1 CASSSAQGAVNEQFF TGCGCCAGCAGCTCAGCACAGGGGGCGGTCAATGAGCAGTTCTTC
. TRBJ2-5 TRBD2 TRBV4-3 CASSPEAGVRETQYF TGCGCCAGCAGCCCGGAGGCGGGGGTTCGGGAGACCCAGTACTTC
. TRBJ2-3 . TRBV20-1 CSASRASTDTQYF TGCAGTGCTAGCAGGGCTTCGACAGATACGCAGTATTTT
few TRBJ2-7 TRBD1 TRBV13 CASSTSRDRYYEQYF TGTGCCAGCAGCACAAGCCGGGACAGATACTACGAGCAGTACTTC
. TRBJ2-5 . TRBV12-5 CASGASWEADEQYF TGTGCTAGTGGCGCCTCTTGGGAGGCTGATGAGCAGTACTTC
. TRBJ2-3 . TRBV12-3/TRBV12-4 CASSLQGMDTQYF TGTGCCAGCAGCCTACAGGGAATGGATACGCAGTATTTT
many TRBJ2-1 . TRBV12-3/TRBV12-4 CASSRDSPMGDEQFF TGTGCCAGCAGTCGGGACTCCCCGATGGGCGATGAGCAGTTCTTC
. TRBJ2-3 . TRBV7-2 CASSLELVGTDTQYF TGTGCCAGCAGCTTAGAACTAGTTGGGACAGATACGCAGTATTTT
. TRBJ2-2 . TRBV3-1 CASSPGPGWDTGELFF TGTGCCAGCAGCCCCGGCCCAGGGTGGGACACCGGGGAGCTGTTTTTT
few TRBJ1-5 . TRBV7-2 CASSLDGRNNQPQHF TGTGCCAGCAGCTTAGACGGTCGTAACAATCAGCCCCAGCATTTT
few TRBJ2-1 TRBD2 TRBV6-8 CASSAPILAGGLKDEQFF TGTGCCAGCAGTGCCCCTATACTAGCGGGAGGGCTTAAGGATGAGCAGTTCTTC
. TRBJ2-4 . TRBV2 CASSDPTVGTKNIQYF TGTGCCAGCAGTGATCCTACAGTGGGGACCAAAAACATTCAGTACTTC
. TRBJ2-3 TRBD2 TRBV12-5 CASTSGVADTQYF TGTGCTAGTACTAGCGGGGTAGCAGATACGCAGTATTTT
many TRBJ2-7 . TRBV5-1 CASSLVGQQHEQYF TGCGCCAGCAGCTTGGTGGGCCAGCAGCACGAGCAGTACTTC
. TRBJ2-7 TRBD2 TRBV5-1 CASSTAGESFNEQYF TGCGCCAGCAGCACAGCGGGGGAGTCGTTCAACGAGCAGTACTTC
. TRBJ1-3 . TRBV20-1 CSAPAWGAGNTIYF TGCAGTGCCCCGGCCTGGGGGGCCGGAAACACCATATATTTT
many TRBJ2-7 . TRBV7-2 CATKNPQGYEQYF TGTGCCACCAAAAACCCACAGGGATACGAGCAGTACTTC